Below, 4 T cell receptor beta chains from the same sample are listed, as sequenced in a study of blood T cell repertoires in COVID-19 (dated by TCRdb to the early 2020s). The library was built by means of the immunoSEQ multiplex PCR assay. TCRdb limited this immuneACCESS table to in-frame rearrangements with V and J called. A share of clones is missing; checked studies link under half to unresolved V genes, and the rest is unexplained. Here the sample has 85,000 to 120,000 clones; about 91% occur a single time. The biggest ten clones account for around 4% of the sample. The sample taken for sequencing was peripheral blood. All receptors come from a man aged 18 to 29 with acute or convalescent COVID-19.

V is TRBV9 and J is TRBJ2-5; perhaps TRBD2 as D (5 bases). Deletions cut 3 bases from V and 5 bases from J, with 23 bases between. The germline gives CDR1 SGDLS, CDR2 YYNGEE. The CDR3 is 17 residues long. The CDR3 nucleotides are TGTGCCAGCAGCGAATCTACTAGGACCGGGTTAACTGAGACCCAGTACTTC. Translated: CASSESTRTGLTETQYF.

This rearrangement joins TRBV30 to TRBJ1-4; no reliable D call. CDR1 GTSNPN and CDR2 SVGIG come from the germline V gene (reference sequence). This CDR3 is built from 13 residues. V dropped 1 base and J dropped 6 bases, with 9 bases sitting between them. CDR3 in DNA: TGTGCCTGGAGTGCCCTACCCCATGAAAAACTGTTTTTT. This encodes CAWSALPHEKLFF.

CDR3 nucleotide sequence: TGTGCCAGCTCACCACCGGGGGGTCGAAGGGACACTGAAGCTTTCTTT. Its protein is CASSPPGGRRDTEAFF. The rearrangement links TRBV18 to TRBJ1-1, with D tentatively TRBD1 (5 bases). Trimming stripped 0 bases from V and 3 bases from J, with 14 bases between. The CDR3 extends over 16 amino acids. The germline V gene has CDR1 KGHSH and CDR2 LQKENI.

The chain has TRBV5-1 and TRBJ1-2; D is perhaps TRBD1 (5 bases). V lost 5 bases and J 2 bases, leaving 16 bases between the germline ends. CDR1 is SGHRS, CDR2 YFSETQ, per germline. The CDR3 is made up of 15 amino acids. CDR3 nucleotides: TGCGCCAGCAGATCCTACACAGGCTCGAACTATGGCTACACCTTC. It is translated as CASRSYTGSNYGYTF. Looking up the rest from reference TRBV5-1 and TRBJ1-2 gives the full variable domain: KAGVTQTPRYLIKTRGQQVTLSCSPISGHRSVSWYQQTPGQGLQFLFEYFSETQRNKGNFPGRFSGRQFSNSRSEMNVSTLELGDSALYLCASRSYTGSNYGYTFGSGTRLTVV.